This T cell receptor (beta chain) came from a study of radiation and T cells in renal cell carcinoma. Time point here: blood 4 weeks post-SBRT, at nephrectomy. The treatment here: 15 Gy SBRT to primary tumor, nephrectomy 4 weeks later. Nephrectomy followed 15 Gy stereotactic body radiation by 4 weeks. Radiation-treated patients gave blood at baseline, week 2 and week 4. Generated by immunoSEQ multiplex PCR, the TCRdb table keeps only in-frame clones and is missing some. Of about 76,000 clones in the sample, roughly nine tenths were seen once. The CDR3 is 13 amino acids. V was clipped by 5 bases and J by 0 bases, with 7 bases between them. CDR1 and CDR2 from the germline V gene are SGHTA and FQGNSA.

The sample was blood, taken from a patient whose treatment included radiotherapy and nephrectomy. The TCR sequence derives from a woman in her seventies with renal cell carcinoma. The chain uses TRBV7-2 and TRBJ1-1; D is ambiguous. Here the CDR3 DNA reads TGTGCCAGCAGCCCCAGCATGAACACTGAAGCTTTCTTT. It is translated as CASSPSMNTEAFF.